This T cell receptor beta chain derives from a study of identical twins. TCRdb re-called the 5' RACE reads with MiXCR, one entry per CDR3 protein. The sample has 350,000 to 600,000 distinct CDR3 sequences; about 14% are singletons. Germline V lookup: CDR1 SQVTM, CDR2 ANQGSEA. The CDR3 runs 12 residues. V shed 5 bases, J shed 0 bases, and the junction held 1 base outside the gene matches. These data are also associated with another study on yellow fever vaccine responses in identical twins.

The chain uses TRBV29-1 and TRBJ2-7, with 7 bases matching TRBD1. Input material: CD4+ T cells sorted from blood. The receptor was isolated from a woman under 30 in good health. The CDR3 is CSVRTGSYEQYF. CDR3 bases: TGCAGCGTTCGGACAGGCTCCTACGAGCAGTACTTC.